One TCR beta chain is described in this entry. The antigen is not known. The data stem from a study of T cell responses to AZD1222 COVID-19 vaccine. Study-level information: Doses given second, at about 4 or about 12 weeks, were pooled.

The V gene lost 5 bases and the J gene lost 10 bases, with 18 bases spanning the gap. Per germline, CDR1 MNHEY and CDR2 SVGAGI. The CDR3 is 14 residues long. General study results and limits: Spike-wide coverage was observed for vaccine-associated CD4 TCRs, with dominant responses at 160-218 and 743-854. A mostly white British donor set with more females was recruited, and clonal diversity was possibly underestimated. The repertoires were collected only after the peak T cell response.

Using immunoSEQ multiplex PCR, the repertoire was profiled, and TCRdb retains in-frame clones only, with some absent. The sample lists around 100,000 clones; about nine tenths were seen once. The input for sequencing was peripheral blood, taken on day 0 of AZD1222 vaccination. The chain couples TRBV6-5 to TRBJ2-1; no clear D gene. The source is an adult in good health. CDR3 loop: CASSRGATPNEQFF. DNA of the CDR3: TGTGCCAGCAGTCGCGGAGCAACACCCAACGAGCAGTTCTTC.